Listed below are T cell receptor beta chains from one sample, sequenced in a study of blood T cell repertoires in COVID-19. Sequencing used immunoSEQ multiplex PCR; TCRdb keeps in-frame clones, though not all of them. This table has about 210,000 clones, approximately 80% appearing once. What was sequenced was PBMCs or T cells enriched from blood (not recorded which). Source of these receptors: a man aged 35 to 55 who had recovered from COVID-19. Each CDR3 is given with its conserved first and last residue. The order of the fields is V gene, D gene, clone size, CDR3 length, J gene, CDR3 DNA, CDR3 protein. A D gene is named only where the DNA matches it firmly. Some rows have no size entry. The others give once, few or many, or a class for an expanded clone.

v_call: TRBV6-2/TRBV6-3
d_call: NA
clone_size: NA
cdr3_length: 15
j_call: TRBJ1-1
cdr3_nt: TGTGCCAGCAGTTACTCGGGCAGGGGTGTCACTGAAGCTTTCTTT
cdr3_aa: CASSYSGRGVTEAFF

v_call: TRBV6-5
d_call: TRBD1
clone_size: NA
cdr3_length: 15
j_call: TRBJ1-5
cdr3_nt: TGTGCCAGCAGTTACTCTGCGACAGGGAATCAGCCCCAGCATTTT
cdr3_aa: CASSYSATGNQPQHF

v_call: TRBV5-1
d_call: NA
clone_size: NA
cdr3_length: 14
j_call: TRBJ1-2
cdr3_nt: TGCGCCAGCAGCTTGGTGTCAGGTCAATATGGCTACACCTTC
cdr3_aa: CASSLVSGQYGYTF

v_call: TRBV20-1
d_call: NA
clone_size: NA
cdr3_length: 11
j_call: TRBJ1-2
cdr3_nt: TGCAGTGCCCCGGGCGGAGGCGGCTACACCTTC
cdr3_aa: CSAPGGGGYTF

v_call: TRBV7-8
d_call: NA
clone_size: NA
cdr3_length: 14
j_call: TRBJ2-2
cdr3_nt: TGTGCCAGCAGCTCACAGGGAAGGACCGGGGAGCTGTTTTTT
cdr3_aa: CASSSQGRTGELFF

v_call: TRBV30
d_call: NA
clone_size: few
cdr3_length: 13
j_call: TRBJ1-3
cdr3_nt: TGTGCCTGGACCCCAGGGTTTGGAAACACCATATATTTT
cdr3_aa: CAWTPGFGNTIYF

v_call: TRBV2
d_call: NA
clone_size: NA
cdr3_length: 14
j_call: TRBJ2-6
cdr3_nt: TGTGCCAGCAGCGGAGGCTCTGGGGCCAACGTCCTGACTTTC
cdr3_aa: CASSGGSGANVLTF

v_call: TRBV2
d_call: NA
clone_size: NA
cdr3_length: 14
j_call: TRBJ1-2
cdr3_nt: TGTGCCAGCAGTGTTGGATGGCAGGACTATGGCTACACCTTC
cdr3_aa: CASSVGWQDYGYTF

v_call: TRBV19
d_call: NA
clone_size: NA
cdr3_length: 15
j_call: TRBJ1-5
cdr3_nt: TGTGCCAGTGGGGGGGGTAAGGGCAGCAATCAGCCCCAGCATTTT
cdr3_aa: CASGGGKGSNQPQHF

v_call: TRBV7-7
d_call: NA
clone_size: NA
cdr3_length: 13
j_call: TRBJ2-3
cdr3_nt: TGTGCCAGCAGCTCACGGAGGTCAGATACGCAGTATTTT
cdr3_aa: CASSSRRSDTQYF

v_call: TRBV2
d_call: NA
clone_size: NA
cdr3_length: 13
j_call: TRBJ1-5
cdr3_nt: TGTGCCACCCGGACAGCAAGCAATCAGCCCCAGCATTTT
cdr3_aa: CATRTASNQPQHF

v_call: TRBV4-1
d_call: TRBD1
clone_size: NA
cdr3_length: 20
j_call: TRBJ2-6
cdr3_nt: TGCGCCAGCAGCCAAGTCGCTCCCGGGACAGTACTCTCTGGGGCCAACGTCCTGACTTTC
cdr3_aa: CASSQVAPGTVLSGANVLTF

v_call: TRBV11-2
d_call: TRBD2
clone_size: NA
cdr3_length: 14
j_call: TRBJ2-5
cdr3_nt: TGTGCCAGCAGCCTCGGGGGGGGACAAGAGACCCAGTACTTC
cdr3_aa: CASSLGGGQETQYF

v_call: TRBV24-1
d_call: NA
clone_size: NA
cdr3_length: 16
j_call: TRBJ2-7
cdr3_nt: TGTGCCACCGATTATACCCGGGACAATAGTGTCTACGAGCAGTACTTC
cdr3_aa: CATDYTRDNSVYEQYF

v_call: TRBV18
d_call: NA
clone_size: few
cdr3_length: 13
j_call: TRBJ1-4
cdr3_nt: TGTGCCAGCTCACCGGGCATCAGTGAAAAACTGTTTTTT
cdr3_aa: CASSPGISEKLFF

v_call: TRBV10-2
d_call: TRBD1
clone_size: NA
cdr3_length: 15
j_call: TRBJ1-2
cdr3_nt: TGCGCCAGTGGGGACAGGGGGCGCGGGGATGATGGCTACACCTTC
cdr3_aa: CASGDRGRGDDGYTF

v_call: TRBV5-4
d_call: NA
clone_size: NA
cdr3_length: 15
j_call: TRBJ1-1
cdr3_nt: TGTGCCAGCAGCTTGATACAGGGTATGAACACTGAAGCTTTCTTT
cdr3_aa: CASSLIQGMNTEAFF

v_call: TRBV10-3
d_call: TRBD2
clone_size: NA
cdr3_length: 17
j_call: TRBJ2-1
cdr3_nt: TGTGCCATCAGCGCGACTAGCGGGATTCTCTCGGGAAATGAGCAGTTCTTC
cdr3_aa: CAISATSGILSGNEQFF

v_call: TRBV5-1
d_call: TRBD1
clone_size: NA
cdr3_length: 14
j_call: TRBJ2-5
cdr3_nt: TGCGCCAGCAGCGTGACAGGGATTAAAGAGACCCAGTACTTC
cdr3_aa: CASSVTGIKETQYF

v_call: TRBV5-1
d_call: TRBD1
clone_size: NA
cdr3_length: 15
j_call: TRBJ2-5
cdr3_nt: TGCGCCAGCAGCCGGGACAGGGGGCACCAAGAGACCCAGTACTTC
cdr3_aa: CASSRDRGHQETQYF

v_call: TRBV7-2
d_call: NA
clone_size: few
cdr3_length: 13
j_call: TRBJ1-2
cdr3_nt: TGTGCCAGCAGCCAGGGGAGAATCTATGGCTACACCTTC
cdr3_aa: CASSQGRIYGYTF

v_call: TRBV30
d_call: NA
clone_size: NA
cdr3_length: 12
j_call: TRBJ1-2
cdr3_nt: TGTGCCTGGAGTTTAACTTCTCAAGGCTACACCTTC
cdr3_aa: CAWSLTSQGYTF

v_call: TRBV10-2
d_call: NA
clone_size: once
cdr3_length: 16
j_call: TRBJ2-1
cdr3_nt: TGCGCCAGCAGTACCCCGGGCCAGCTAGCGTCCAATGAGCAGTTCTTC
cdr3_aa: CASSTPGQLASNEQFF

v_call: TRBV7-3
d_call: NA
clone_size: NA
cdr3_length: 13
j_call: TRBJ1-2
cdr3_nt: TGTGCCAGCAGCCCGGGGAGTGGGAAGAGCTACACCTTC
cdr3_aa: CASSPGSGKSYTF

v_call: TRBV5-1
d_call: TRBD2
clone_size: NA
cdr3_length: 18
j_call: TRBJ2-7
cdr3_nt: TGCGCCAGCAGCCCCCCGGGGCTAGCGGGAGGGCAAACCCACGAGCAGTACTTC
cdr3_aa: CASSPPGLAGGQTHEQYF

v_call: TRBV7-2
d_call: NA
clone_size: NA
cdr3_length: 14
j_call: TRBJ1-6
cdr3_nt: TGTGCCAGCAGCTCGACACCTTCCCCCTCACCCCTCCACTTT
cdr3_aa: CASSSTPSPSPLHF

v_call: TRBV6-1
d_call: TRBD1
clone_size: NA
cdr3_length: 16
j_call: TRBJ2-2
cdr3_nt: TGTGCCAGCAGTGCCGCGGGACAGGTGAACACCGGGGAGCTGTTTTTT
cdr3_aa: CASSAAGQVNTGELFF

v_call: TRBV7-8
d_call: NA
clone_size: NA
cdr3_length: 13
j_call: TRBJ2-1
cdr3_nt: TGTGCCAGCAACTCAGGGGCAGGCAATGAGCAGTTCTTC
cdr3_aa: CASNSGAGNEQFF

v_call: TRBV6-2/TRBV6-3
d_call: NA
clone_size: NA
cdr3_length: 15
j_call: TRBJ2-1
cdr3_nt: TGTGCCAGCAGCCCCCTAGCGCTTTCGGTCAATGAGCAGTTCTTC
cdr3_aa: CASSPLALSVNEQFF

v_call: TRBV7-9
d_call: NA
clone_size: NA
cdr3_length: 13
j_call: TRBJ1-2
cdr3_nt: TGTGCCAGCAGCTTAGCGAGGACAGCAGGCTACACCTTC
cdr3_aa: CASSLARTAGYTF

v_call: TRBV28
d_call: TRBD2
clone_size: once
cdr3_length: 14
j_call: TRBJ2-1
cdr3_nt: TGTGCCAGCAGGCGAGGACTAGCGGTATTAGAGCAGTTCTTC
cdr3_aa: CASRRGLAVLEQFF

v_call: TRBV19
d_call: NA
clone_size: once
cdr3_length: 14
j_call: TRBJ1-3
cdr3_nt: TGTGCCAGTCGCCTCGGGGGGTCTGGAAACACCATATATTTT
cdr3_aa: CASRLGGSGNTIYF

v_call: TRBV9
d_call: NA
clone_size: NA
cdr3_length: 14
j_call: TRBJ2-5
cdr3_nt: TGTGCCAGCAGCCCCCGACAGCTACAAGAGACCCAGTACTTC
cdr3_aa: CASSPRQLQETQYF

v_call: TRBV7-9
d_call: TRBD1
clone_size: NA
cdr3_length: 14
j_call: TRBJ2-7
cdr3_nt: TGTGCCAGCACCAAAAGGGACAGGGGCCACGAGCAGTACTTC
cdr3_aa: CASTKRDRGHEQYF

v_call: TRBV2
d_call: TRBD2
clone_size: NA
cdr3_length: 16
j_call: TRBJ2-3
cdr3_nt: TGTGCCAGCAGTCTTCAGGGACTAGCGGCCACAGATACGCAGTATTTT
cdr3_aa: CASSLQGLAATDTQYF

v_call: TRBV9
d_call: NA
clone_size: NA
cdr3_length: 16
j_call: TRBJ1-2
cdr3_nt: TGTGCCAGCAGCGTCGTAGGAACCGGGACAAAGGGAGGCTACACCTTC
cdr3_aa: CASSVVGTGTKGGYTF

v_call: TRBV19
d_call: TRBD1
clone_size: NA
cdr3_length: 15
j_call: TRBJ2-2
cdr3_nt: TGTGCCAGTAGTATAGGGACAGGGGGCACCGGGGAGCTGTTTTTT
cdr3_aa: CASSIGTGGTGELFF

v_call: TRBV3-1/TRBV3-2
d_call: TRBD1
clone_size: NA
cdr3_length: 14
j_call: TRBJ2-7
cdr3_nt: TGTGCCAGCAGCCAAGCGACAGGGGGCAGGGTGCAGTACTTC
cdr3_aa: CASSQATGGRVQYF

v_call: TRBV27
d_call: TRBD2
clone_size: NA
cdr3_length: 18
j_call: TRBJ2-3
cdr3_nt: TGTGCCAGCAGTCGTGGACTAGCGGGGCGCTCCTCCACAGATACGCAGTATTTT
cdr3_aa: CASSRGLAGRSSTDTQYF

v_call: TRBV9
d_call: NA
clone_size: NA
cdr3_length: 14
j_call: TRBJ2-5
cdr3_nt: TGTGCCAGCAGCGAGGGACTTCGACAAGAGACCCAGTACTTC
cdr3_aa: CASSEGLRQETQYF

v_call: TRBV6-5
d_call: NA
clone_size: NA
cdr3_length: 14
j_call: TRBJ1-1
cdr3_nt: TGTGCCAGCACTCAGGAGGGGGGGAGCACTGAAGCTTTCTTT
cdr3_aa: CASTQEGGSTEAFF

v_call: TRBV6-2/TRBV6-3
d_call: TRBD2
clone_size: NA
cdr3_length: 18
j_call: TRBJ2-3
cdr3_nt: TGTGCCAGCAGTACCAACCCGAGACTAGCGGGGGTCCCGGATACGCAGTATTTT
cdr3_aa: CASSTNPRLAGVPDTQYF

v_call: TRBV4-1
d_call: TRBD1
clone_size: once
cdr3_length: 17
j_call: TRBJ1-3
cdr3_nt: TGCGCCAGCAGCCAAGATTCCCCGCAGGGGGCTGGAAACACCATATATTTT
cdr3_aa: CASSQDSPQGAGNTIYF